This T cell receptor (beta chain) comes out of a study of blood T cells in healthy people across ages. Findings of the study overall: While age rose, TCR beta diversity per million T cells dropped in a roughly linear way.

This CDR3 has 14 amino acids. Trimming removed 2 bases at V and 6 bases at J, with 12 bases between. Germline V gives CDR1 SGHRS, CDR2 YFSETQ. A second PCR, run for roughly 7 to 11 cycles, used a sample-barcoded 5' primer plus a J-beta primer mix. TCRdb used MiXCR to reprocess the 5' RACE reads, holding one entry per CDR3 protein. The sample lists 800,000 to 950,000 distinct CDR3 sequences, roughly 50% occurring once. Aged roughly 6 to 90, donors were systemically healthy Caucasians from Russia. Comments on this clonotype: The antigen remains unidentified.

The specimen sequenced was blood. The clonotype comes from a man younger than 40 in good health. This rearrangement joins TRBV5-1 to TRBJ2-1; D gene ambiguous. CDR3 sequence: CASSFGQASNEQFF. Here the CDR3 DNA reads TGCGCCAGCAGCTTCGGGCAGGCTAGCAATGAGCAGTTCTTC.